This T cell receptor (beta chain) is from a study of CD8 T cells in Susac syndrome. Included as multiple sclerosis controls were treatment-naive patients who had stable or active relapsing-remitting disease. RNA, at about 0.45 to 1 ug, was reverse transcribed with random hexamers. TCR beta CDR3 was amplified by immunoSEQ multiplex PCR. This amplification extended across 54 Vbeta and 13 Jbeta segments. TCRdb ran MiXCR on the immunoSEQ multiplex PCR reads and lists one entry per CDR3 protein. The sample gives 300,000 to 350,000 distinct CDR3 sequences, approximately 90% of which show up once; over 0.065% is in the top ten. The CDR3 spans 13 residues. CDR1 and CDR2 from the germline V gene are DFQATT and SNEGSKA (reference sequence). V lost 1 base and J 4 bases, leaving 10 bases between the germline ends.

The sequenced sample consisted of CD4+ T cells from PBMCs. The V call is TRBV20-1, the J call TRBJ1-2, with a weak D call TRBD1 (6 bases). The sequence derives from a human donor with multiple sclerosis. In DNA, the CDR3 is TGCAGTGCTAGAGGCCAGGGGATCTATGGCTACACCTTC. It specifies CSARGQGIYGYTF.